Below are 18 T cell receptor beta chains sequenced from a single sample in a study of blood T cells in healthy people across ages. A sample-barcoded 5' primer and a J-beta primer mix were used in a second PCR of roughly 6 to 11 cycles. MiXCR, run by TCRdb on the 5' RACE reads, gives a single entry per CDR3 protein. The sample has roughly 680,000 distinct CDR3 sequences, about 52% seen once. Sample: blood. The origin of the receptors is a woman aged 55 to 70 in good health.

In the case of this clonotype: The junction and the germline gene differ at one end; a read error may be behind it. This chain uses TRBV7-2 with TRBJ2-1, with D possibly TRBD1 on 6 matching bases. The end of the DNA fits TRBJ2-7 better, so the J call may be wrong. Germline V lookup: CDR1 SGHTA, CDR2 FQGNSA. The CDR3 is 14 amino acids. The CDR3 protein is CAGSPGQIYNEQYF. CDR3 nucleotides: TGTGCCGGCAGCCCAGGACAGATCTACAATGAGCAGTACTTC.

Here the CDR3 reads CSARPNRDISYEQYF. The CDR3 DNA follows: TGCAGTGCTAGACCCAACAGAGACATATCCTACGAGCAGTACTTC. The gene calls are TRBV20-1 and TRBJ2-7; D is ambiguous. Per the germline V gene, CDR1 is DFQATT and CDR2 is SNEGSKA (reference sequence). This CDR3 region has 15 residues. Trimming removed 2 bases at V and 1 base at J, with 15 bases between.

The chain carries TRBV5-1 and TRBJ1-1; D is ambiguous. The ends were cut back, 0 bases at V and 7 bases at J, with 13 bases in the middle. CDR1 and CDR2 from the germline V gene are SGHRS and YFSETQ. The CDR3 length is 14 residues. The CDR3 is CASSLASGDSEAFF. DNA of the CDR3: TGCGCCAGCAGCTTGGCCTCGGGCGATAGTGAAGCTTTCTTT.

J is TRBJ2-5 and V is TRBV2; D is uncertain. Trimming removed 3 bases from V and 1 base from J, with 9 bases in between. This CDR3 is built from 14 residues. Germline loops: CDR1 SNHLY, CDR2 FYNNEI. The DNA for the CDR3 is TGTGCCAGCAGTGATCGAACGGTCCAAGAGACCCAGTACTTC. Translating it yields CASSDRTVQETQYF.

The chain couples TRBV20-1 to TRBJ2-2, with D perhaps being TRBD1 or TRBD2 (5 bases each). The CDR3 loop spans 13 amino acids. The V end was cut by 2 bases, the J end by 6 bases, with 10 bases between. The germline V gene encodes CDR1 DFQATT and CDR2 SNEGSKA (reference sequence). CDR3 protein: CSARPRGAGELFF. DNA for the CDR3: TGCAGTGCTAGACCCCGGGGCGCCGGGGAGCTGTTTTTT.

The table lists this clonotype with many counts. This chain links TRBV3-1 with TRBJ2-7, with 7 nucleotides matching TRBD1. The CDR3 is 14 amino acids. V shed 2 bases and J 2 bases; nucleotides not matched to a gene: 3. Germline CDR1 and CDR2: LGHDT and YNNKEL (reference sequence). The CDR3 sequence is CASSQNDRAYEQYF. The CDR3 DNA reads TGTGCCAGCAGCCAAAATGACAGGGCCTACGAGCAGTACTTC.

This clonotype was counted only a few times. In DNA form, the CDR3 reads TGTGCCAGCAGCCCCCAAGGCAGGGGCGCCTCCCCTATGGGCTACACCTTC. This encodes CASSPQGRGASPMGYTF. V is TRBV7-3 and J is TRBJ1-2; TRBD1 is a possible D gene (6 bases). Trimming removed 5 bases at V and 8 bases at J, with 27 bases between. The CDR3 is 17 residues long. The germline CDR1 and CDR2 sequences are SGHTA and FQGTGA.

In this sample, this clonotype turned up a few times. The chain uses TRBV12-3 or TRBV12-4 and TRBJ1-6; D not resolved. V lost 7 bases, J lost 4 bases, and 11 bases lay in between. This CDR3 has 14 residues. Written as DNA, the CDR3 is TGTGCCAGCACCGGCGGGCAGTATAATTCACCCCTCCACTTT. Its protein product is CASTGGQYNSPLHF.

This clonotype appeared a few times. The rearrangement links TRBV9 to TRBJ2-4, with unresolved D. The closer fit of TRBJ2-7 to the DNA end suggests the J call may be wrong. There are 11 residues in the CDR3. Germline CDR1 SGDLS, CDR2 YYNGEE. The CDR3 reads CASSDGTEQYF. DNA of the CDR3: TGTGCCAGCAGCGACGGTACCGAGCAGTACTTC.

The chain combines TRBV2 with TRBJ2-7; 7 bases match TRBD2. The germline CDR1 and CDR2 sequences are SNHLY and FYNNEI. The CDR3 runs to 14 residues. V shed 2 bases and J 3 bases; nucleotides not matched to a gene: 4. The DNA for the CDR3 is TGTGCCAGCAGTGAAACCGGGACTAACTACGAGCAGTACTTC. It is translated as CASSETGTNYEQYF. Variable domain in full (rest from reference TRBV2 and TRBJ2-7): EPEVTQTPSHQVTQMGQEVILRCVPISNHLYFYWYRQILGQKVEFLVSFYNNEISEKSEIFDDQFSVERPDGSNFTLKIRSTKLEDSAMYFCASSETGTNYEQYFGPGTRLTVT.

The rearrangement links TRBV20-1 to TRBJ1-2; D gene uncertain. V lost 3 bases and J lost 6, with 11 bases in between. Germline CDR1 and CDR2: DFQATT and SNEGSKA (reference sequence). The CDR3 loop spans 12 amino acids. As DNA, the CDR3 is TGCAGTGCTAGTCCACGGGCGAATGGCTACACCTTC. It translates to CSASPRANGYTF.

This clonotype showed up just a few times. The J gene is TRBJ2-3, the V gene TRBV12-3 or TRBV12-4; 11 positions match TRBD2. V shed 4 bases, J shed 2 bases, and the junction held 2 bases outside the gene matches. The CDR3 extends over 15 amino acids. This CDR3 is CASSWTSGHTDTQYF. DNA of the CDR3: TGTGCCAGCAGTTGGACTAGCGGGCACACAGATACGCAGTATTTT.

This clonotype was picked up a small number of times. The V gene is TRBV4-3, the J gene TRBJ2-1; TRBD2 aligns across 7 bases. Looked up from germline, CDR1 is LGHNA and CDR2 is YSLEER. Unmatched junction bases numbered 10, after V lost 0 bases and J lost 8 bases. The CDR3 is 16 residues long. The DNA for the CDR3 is TGCGCCAGCAGCCAAGATTCGGCGGGAGTAAGCGATGAGCAGTTCTTC. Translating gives CASSQDSAGVSDEQFF.

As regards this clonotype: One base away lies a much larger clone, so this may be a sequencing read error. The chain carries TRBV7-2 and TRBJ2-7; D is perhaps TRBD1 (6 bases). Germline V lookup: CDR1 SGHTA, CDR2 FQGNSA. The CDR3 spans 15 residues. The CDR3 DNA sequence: TGTGCCAGCAGCCCATCGGGTGGACAGACCTACGAGCGGTACTTC. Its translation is CASSPSGGQTYERYF.

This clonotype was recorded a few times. CDR3 sequence reads: CSAIPTSGLYEQYF. CDR3 DNA sequence: TGCAGTGCTATTCCGACTAGCGGGCTTTACGAGCAGTACTTC. J is TRBJ2-7 and V is TRBV20-1; 10 bases fit TRBD2. The CDR3 length is 14 residues. The trim removed 4 bases at V and 4 bases at J, leaving 7 bases unmatched. CDR1 is DFQATT, CDR2 SNEGSKA, per germline (reference sequence).

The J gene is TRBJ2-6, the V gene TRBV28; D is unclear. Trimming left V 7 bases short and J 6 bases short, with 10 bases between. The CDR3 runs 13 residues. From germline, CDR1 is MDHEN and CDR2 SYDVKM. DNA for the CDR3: TGTGCCAGCACCCCCCCTGAGGCCAACGTCCTGACTTTC. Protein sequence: CASTPPEANVLTF.

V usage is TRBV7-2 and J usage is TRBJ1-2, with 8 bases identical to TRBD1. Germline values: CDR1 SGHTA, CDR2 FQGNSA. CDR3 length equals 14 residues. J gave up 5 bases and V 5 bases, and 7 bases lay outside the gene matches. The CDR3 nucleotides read TGTGCCAGCAGCCCTGACAGGGGAGTGTATGGCTACACCTTC. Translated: CASSPDRGVYGYTF.

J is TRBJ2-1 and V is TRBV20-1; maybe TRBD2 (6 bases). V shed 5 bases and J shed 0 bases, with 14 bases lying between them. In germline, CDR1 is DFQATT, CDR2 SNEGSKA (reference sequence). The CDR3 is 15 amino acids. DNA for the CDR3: TGCAGTGCTTTAGAGCGGGTTTACTCCTACAATGAGCAGTTCTTC. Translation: CSALERVYSYNEQFF.